The next 20 T cell receptor beta chains were all read from a single sample in a study of technical replicates of blood from several donors. Generated by immunoSEQ multiplex PCR, the TCRdb table keeps only in-frame clones and is missing some. The sample carries around 68,000 clones, 95% to 98% recorded once. The sample comprised T cells isolated from PBMCs. These receptors came from a human donor in good health.

V and J are TRBV19 and TRBJ2-5; 10 nucleotides align to TRBD2. V lost 4 bases, J lost 2 bases, and 10 bases stayed unmatched. This CDR3 contains 17 residues. CDR1 is LNHDA and CDR2 is SQIVND in the germline V gene (reference sequence). The CDR3: CASSSGSSGSWQETQYF. CDR3 bases: TGTGCCAGTAGTAGTGGGTCTAGCGGGAGTTGGCAAGAGACCCAGTACTTC.

This clone appeared a single time. V and J are TRBV7-9 and TRBJ1-4, with 11 bases lining up with TRBD1. The CDR3 sequence is 13 residues long. Germline lookup yields CDR1 SEHNR and CDR2 FQNEAQ (reference sequence). J lost 7 bases, V lost 5 bases, and 0 bases had no gene match. The CDR3 region has the DNA TGTGCCAGCAGCGGGACAGGGGGTGAAAAACTGTTTTTT. Protein product: CASSGTGGEKLFF.

The gene calls are TRBV5-4 and TRBJ2-2, with no clear D. The V end was cut by 0 bases, the J end by 5 bases, with 8 bases between. The CDR3 is made up of 14 amino acids. CDR1 and CDR2 from the germline V gene are SGHNT and YYREEE (reference sequence). CDR3 nucleotides: TGTGCCAGCAGCTTGGGGTCCGCGACCGGGGAGCTGTTTTTT. It is translated as CASSLGSATGELFF.

V is TRBV29-1 and J is TRBJ1-2; weak D call: TRBD1 (6 bases). V was trimmed by 6 bases and J by 3 bases, leaving 17 bases between them. The CDR3 covers 14 residues. Germline assignment: CDR1 SQVTM and CDR2 ANQGSEA. The CDR3 DNA reads TGCAGCGTGGATCCAACTGGACAGTACTATGGCTACACCTTC. Protein: CSVDPTGQYYGYTF.

The rearrangement links TRBV27 to TRBJ2-1; TRBD2 matches 7 bases. Trimming took 4 bases from V and 2 from J; bases not matched to a gene: 14. The V gene's germline CDR1 is MNHEY and CDR2 SMNVEV (reference sequence). This CDR3 has 18 residues. The CDR3 sequence is CASSSLISGGSPYNEQFF. CDR3 DNA sequence: TGTGCCAGCAGTTCATTAATCAGTGGCGGGAGTCCCTACAATGAGCAGTTCTTC.

The chain couples TRBV19 to TRBJ2-1; 12 bases are shared with TRBD2. The trim removed 0 bases at V and 4 bases at J, leaving 1 base unmatched. The CDR3 extends over 16 amino acids. Looked up from germline, CDR1 is LNHDA and CDR2 is SQIVND (reference sequence). The CDR3 sequence is CASSIEGLAGYNEQFF. The CDR3 coding sequence is TGTGCCAGTAGTATAGAAGGACTAGCGGGATACAATGAGCAGTTCTTC.

The chain carries TRBV5-1 and TRBJ2-3; 11 positions agree with TRBD2. CDR1 is SGHRS, CDR2 YFSETQ, per germline. This CDR3 is built from 17 residues. Unmatched junction bases numbered 7, after V lost 4 bases and J lost 0 bases. The CDR3 bases are TGCGCCAGCAGCAGAGGGACTAGCGGCTATAGCACAGATACGCAGTATTTT. It encodes CASSRGTSGYSTDTQYF.

The chain carries TRBV28 and TRBJ2-3; no definite D call. The CDR3 is made up of 15 amino acids. The V gene lost 6 bases and the J gene lost 6 bases, with 19 bases spanning the gap. Per germline, CDR1 MDHEN and CDR2 SYDVKM. CDR3 DNA: TGTGCCAGCAGACCTCTAGAACAATATCCCGATACGCAGTATTTT. Its translation is CASRPLEQYPDTQYF.

For the CDR3, the DNA is TGTGCCAGCAGCCGGAGGCTAGCGGGATCTACGTACGAGCAGTACTTC. Translated, it gives CASSRRLAGSTYEQYF. J is TRBJ2-7 and V is TRBV9; 9 bases are shared with TRBD2. The V gene end was trimmed by 4 bases and the J gene end by 4 bases; junction bases not matched to a gene: 12. In germline, CDR1 is SGDLS, CDR2 YYNGEE. This CDR3 comprises 16 residues.

The genes are TRBV7-9 and TRBJ1-1; D is perhaps TRBD1 (6 bases). The CDR3 covers 11 residues. Germline CDR1 and CDR2: SEHNR and FQNEAQ (reference sequence). Trimming left V 7 bases short and J 8 bases short, with 11 bases between. This CDR3 reads CASMRGSEAFF. CDR3 in DNA: TGTGCCAGCATGAGGGGGTCCGAAGCTTTCTTT.

The chain is built from TRBV19 and TRBJ2-7; 10 nucleotides line up with TRBD1. This CDR3 comprises 15 residues. V gave up 6 bases and J gave up 2 bases; unmatched junction bases: 7. Germline V gives CDR1 LNHDA, CDR2 SQIVND (reference sequence). Here the CDR3 DNA reads TGTGCCAGTAGCCCGGACAGGGGGGCGACCTACGAGCAGTACTTC. Translation: CASSPDRGATYEQYF.

The gene calls are TRBV6-1 and TRBJ2-7; D might be TRBD2 (5 bases). The V and J ends lost 5 bases and 1 base respectively, with 9 bases between them. The CDR3 consists of 13 residues. CDR1 is MNHNS and CDR2 is SASEGT in the germline V gene. CDR3 bases: TGTGCCAGCAGTAGGACTCCATCCTACGAGCAGTACTTC. The encoded protein is CASSRTPSYEQYF.

This rearrangement joins TRBV29-1 to TRBJ1-1, with D possibly matching TRBD1 (5 bases). This CDR3 comprises 11 residues. In germline, CDR1 is SQVTM, CDR2 ANQGSEA. Trimming left V 6 bases short and J 7 bases short, with 12 bases between. CDR3 DNA sequence: TGCAGCGTAAGGGGTTTCTATGAAGCTTTCTTT. Translating gives CSVRGFYEAFF.

The chain recombines TRBV6-4 with TRBJ1-1, with D perhaps matching TRBD1 (5 bases). Germline V gene sequence: CDR1 MRHNA, CDR2 SNTAGT. V was pared by 3 bases and J by 1 base, with 9 bases between. The CDR3 runs to 14 residues. The CDR3 protein is CASSESQENTEAFF. In DNA form, the CDR3 reads TGTGCCAGCAGTGAGTCACAGGAGAACACTGAAGCTTTCTTT.

This clone has just one count. The genes are TRBV5-1 and TRBJ1-2; D is ambiguous. V was shortened by 4 bases and J by 0 bases, with 10 bases between the two germline ends. Germline CDR1 reads SGHRS; CDR2 reads YFSETQ. The CDR3 extends over 14 amino acids. CDR3 protein: CASSPEASNYGYTF. CDR3 bases: TGCGCCAGCAGCCCCGAGGCCTCTAACTATGGCTACACCTTC. Together with reference TRBV5-1 and TRBJ1-2, the CDR3 gives the full variable domain: KAGVTQTPRYLIKTRGQQVTLSCSPISGHRSVSWYQQTPGQGLQFLFEYFSETQRNKGNFPGRFSGRQFSNSRSEMNVSTLELGDSALYLCASSPEASNYGYTFGSGTRLTVV.

The V gene is TRBV11-1, the J gene TRBJ2-7; TRBD2 matches 10 bases. This CDR3 contains 18 residues. With V trimmed by 1 base and J by 0 bases, 9 bases remained unmatched. Germline CDR1 SGHAT, CDR2 FQDESV (reference sequence). The CDR3 nucleotides are TGTGCCAGCAGCTTAGGTCGACTAGCGGGCCTACTCTCCTACGAGCAGTACTTC. This gives the protein CASSLGRLAGLLSYEQYF.

The rearrangement links TRBV7-6 to TRBJ1-3; D gene ambiguous. The length of the CDR3 is 15 residues. Germline values: CDR1 SGHVS, CDR2 FNYEAQ. V was cut by 4 bases and J by 2 bases, with 12 bases left in between. The CDR3, as DNA: TGTGCCAGCAGCTCCACGACAACCGCTGGAAACACCATATATTTT. Translation: CASSSTTTAGNTIYF.

V and J are TRBV2 and TRBJ1-2; 8 bases are shared with TRBD1. CDR1 and CDR2 from the germline V gene are SNHLY and FYNNEI. The CDR3 loop spans 15 amino acids. The junction had 6 bases not matched to a gene; V was cut back by 2 bases and J by 4 bases. The CDR3, as DNA: TGTGCCAGCAGTGAATTAAGGACAGGGTTCTATGGCTACACCTTC. Protein product: CASSELRTGFYGYTF.

The V gene is TRBV5-4, the J gene TRBJ1-1; D is undetermined. The CDR3 is 14 residues long. Germline lookup yields CDR1 SGHNT and CDR2 YYREEE (reference sequence). V lost 10 bases and J 0 bases, leaving 16 bases between the germline ends. CDR3 DNA: TGTGCCCTCCGGCGGGGAGTCATGAACACTGAAGCTTTCTTT. This sequence encodes CALRRGVMNTEAFF.

This rearrangement joins TRBV10-3 to TRBJ1-1; TRBD1 matches 7 bases. CDR3 length: 16 amino acids. Looked up from germline, CDR1 is ENHRY and CDR2 is SYGVKD. V shed 6 bases, J shed 1 base, and the junction held 11 bases outside the gene matches. The CDR3 protein is CAIRTNRGQGNTEAFF. CDR3 nucleotides: TGTGCCATCAGGACGAACAGGGGCCAGGGGAACACTGAAGCTTTCTTT.